This T cell receptor beta chain was recovered during a study of OX40 agonist ivuxolimab in advanced cancers. Notes on this clone: Its antigen is not identified.

V was clipped by 7 bases and J by 5 bases; unmatched bases: 8. Germline V lookup: CDR1 MDHEN, CDR2 SYDVKM. The CDR3 sequence is 15 residues long. Overall study findings and caveats: Low normalized clonal expansion also occurred in some nonresponding patients.

The sampling schedule covered blood at baseline, cycle 4 day 1, and cycle 7 day 1. The assay was immunoSEQ multiplex PCR, and TCRdb's table has in-frame clones only and misses some. The sample carries 20,000 to 25,000 clones, around 78% recorded once. The sequence was obtained from an adult with an advanced solid tumor such as melanoma, head and neck, liver or kidney cancer. The material was CD4+ or CD8+ T cells sorted from blood, obtained in a trial of the OX40 agonist ivuxolimab. The chain has TRBV28 and TRBJ2-2; 9 bases are shared with TRBD2. CDR3 sequence: CASTAAGGRTGELFF. The CDR3 DNA is TGTGCCAGCACCGCAGCGGGAGGACGGACCGGGGAGCTGTTTTTT. The variable domain in full, with the rest retrieved from reference TRBV28 and TRBJ2-2, is DVKVTQSSRYLVKRTGEKVFLECVQDMDHENMFWYRQDPGLGLRLIYFSYDVKMKEKGDIPEGYSVSREKKERFSLILESASTNQTSMYLCASTAAGGRTGELFFGEGSRLTVL.